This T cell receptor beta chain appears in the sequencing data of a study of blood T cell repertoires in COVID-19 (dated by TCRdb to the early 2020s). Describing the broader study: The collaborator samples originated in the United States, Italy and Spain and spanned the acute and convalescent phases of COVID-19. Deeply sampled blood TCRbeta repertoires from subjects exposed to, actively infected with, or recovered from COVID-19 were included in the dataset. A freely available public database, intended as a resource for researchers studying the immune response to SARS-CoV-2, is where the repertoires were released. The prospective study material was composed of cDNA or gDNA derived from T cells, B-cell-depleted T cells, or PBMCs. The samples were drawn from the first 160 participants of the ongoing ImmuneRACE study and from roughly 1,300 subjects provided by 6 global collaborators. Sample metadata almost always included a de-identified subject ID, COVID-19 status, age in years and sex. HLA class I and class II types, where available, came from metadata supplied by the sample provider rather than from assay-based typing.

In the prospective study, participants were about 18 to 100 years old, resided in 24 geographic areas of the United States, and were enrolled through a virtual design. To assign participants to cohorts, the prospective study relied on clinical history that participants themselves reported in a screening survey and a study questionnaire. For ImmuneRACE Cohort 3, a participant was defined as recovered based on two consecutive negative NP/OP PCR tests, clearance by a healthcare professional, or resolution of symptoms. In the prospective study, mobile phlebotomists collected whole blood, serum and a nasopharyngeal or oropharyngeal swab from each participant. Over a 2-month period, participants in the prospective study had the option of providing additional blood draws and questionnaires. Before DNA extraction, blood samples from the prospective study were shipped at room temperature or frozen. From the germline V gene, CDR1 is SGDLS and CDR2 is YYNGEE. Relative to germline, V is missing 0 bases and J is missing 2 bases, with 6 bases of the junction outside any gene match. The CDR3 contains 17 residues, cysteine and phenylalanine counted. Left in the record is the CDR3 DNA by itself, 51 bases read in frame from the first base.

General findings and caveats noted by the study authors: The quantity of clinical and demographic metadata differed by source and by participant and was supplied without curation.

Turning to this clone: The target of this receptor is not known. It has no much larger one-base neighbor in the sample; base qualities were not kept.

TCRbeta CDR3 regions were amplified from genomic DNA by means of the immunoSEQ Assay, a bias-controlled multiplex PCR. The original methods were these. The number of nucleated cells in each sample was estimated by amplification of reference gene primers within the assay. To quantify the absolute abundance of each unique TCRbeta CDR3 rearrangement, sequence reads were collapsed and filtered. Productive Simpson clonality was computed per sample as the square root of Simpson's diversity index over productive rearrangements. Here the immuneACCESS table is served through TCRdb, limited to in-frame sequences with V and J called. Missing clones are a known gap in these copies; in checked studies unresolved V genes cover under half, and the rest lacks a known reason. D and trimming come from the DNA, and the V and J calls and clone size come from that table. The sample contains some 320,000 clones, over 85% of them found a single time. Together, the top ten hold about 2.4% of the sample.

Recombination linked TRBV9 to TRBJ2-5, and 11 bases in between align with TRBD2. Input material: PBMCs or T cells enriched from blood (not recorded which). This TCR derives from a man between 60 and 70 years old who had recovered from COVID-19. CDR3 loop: CASSVGGLAGSQETQYF. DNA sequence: TGTGCCAGCAGCGTAGGTGGACTAGCGGGTTCTCAAGAGACCCAGTACTTC.